This TCR beta chain was recovered during a study of T cells in tuberculosis. Study-wide context: T cells were selected with CD1B tetramers loaded with glucose monomycolate.

Trimming cost V 5 bases and J 3 bases; bases outside gene matches: 11. CDR1 is SGHRS and CDR2 is YFSETQ in the germline V gene. The CDR3 has 15 amino acids. After thawing and overnight rest, PBMC were stained with GMM-loaded CD1B tetramer, viability dye and anti-CD3 for sorting. C32 glucose monomycolate from Rhodococcus equi was loaded onto the CD1B tetramers. CD14-expressing monocytes were removed from PBMC before cryopreservation and sorting. Sequencing of TCR-alpha and TCR-beta chains was unpaired. Profiling relied on immunoSEQ multiplex PCR, and the TCRdb table lists in-frame clones only, not all of them. In the table there are nearly 60,000 clones, 70% to 90% of which are singletons.

This sequence originates from an adult woman with latent tuberculosis. Source material: CD1b-GMM tetramer-negative cells sorted from PBMCs. The chain combines TRBV5-1 with TRBJ2-7; TRBD1 matches at 7 bases. The CDR3 region is CASSIGQATLYEQYF. DNA for the CDR3: TGCGCCAGCAGTATTGGACAGGCAACGCTCTACGAGCAGTACTTC. The entire variable domain, with the rest obtained from reference TRBV5-1 and TRBJ2-7, is as follows: KAGVTQTPRYLIKTRGQQVTLSCSPISGHRSVSWYQQTPGQGLQFLFEYFSETQRNKGNFPGRFSGRQFSNSRSEMNVSTLELGDSALYLCASSIGQATLYEQYFGPGTRLTVT.